This is a list of T cell receptor beta chains from one sample in a study of blood T cell repertoires in COVID-19. Here immunoSEQ multiplex PCR was the method, and the copy in TCRdb shows in-frame clones only, minus some. The repertoire includes fewer than 500,000 clones, around 89% of them detected once, and over 0.9% sits in the top ten. The source material was PBMCs or T cells enriched from blood (not recorded which). All receptors come from a woman aged 25 to 39 with acute COVID-19. Both conserved end residues are part of each CDR3. D genes are given only for firm matches. Not all rows give a size; the values are once, few, many and, for expanded clones, a class.

TRBJ2-7 TRBV24-1 - TRBD1 CATSDATGVKGEQYF TGTGCCACCAGTGATGCGACAGGGGTTAAAGGCGAGCAGTACTTC
TRBJ1-5 TRBV4-1 - TRBD1 CASSPLTGGNQPQHF TGCGCCAGCAGCCCTCTGACAGGGGGCAATCAGCCCCAGCATTTT
TRBJ1-3 TRBV25-1 - - CASSDQKPGTGNTIYF TGTGCCAGCAGTGACCAAAAGCCAGGGACTGGAAACACCATATATTTT
TRBJ1-1 TRBV4-1 - - CASSQAPGQQPREAFF TGCGCCAGCAGCCAGGCTCCGGGACAACAACCTCGCGAAGCTTTCTTT
TRBJ1-6 TRBV5-8 - - CASTRAGLNSPLHF TGTGCCAGCACCCGGGCAGGGCTCAATTCACCCCTCCACTTT
TRBJ2-2 TRBV4-3 few - CASSQAPFVGGATGELFF TGCGCCAGCAGCCAAGCCCCATTCGTCGGAGGGGCCACCGGGGAGCTGTTTTTT
TRBJ2-1 TRBV7-2 - TRBD1 CASSHLAYQGASSYNEQFF TGTGCCAGCAGCCATTTAGCTTATCAGGGGGCATCGTCCTACAATGAGCAGTTCTTC
TRBJ2-1 TRBV2 - - CASTRGQYNEQFF TGTGCCAGCACCCGCGGACAGTACAATGAGCAGTTCTTC
TRBJ1-6 TRBV30 - TRBD1 CAWSGGQGLNSYNSPLHF TGTGCCTGGAGTGGCGGACAGGGACTAAACTCCTATAATTCACCCCTCCACTTT
TRBJ2-3 TRBV7-2 once TRBD2 CASSPRGASSGGTDTQYF TGTGCCAGCAGCCCTAGGGGAGCTTCTAGCGGGGGCACAGATACGCAGTATTTT
TRBJ2-3 TRBV4-2 - - CASSQEAGRTDTQYF TGTGCCAGCAGCCAAGAGGCGGGGCGGACAGATACGCAGTATTTT
TRBJ1-1 TRBV20-1 - - CSASLEPSTEAFF TGCAGTGCTAGTCTAGAACCGAGCACTGAAGCTTTCTTT
TRBJ1-2 TRBV2 - TRBD1 CASSEAWRQGAGGYTF TGTGCCAGCAGTGAAGCGTGGAGACAGGGGGCCGGTGGCTACACCTTC
TRBJ1-2 TRBV11-1 few TRBD1 CASSYGQGGYGYTF TGTGCCAGCAGCTATGGACAGGGCGGGTATGGCTACACCTTC
TRBJ1-1 TRBV24-1 - - CATSDPQTGAFF TGTGCCACCAGTGATCCACAGACGGGGGCTTTCTTT
TRBJ2-2 TRBV6-6 - - CASSYLSRNNTGELFF TGTGCCAGCAGTTATTTATCCAGAAACAACACCGGGGAGCTGTTTTTT
TRBJ2-7 TRBV28 - - CASSPNRYEQYF TGTGCCAGCAGTCCTAACCGGTACGAGCAGTACTTC
TRBJ2-1 TRBV19 - - CASSLGSSYNEQFF TGTGCCAGTAGTTTGGGCAGCTCCTACAATGAGCAGTTCTTC
TRBJ2-1 TRBV7-2 - - CASSHTGTLAYNEQFF TGTGCCAGCAGCCATACCGGGACTCTAGCCTACAATGAGCAGTTCTTC
TRBJ2-7 TRBV7-2 - TRBD2 CASSWTSGGALPYEQYF TGTGCCAGCAGCTGGACTAGCGGGGGGGCCTTACCTTACGAGCAGTACTTC
TRBJ1-3 TRBV7-2 - - CASSLENIYSGNTIYF TGTGCCAGCAGCTTAGAGAACATTTACTCTGGAAACACCATATATTTT
TRBJ1-1 TRBV2 - TRBD1 CATTGVGDTEAFF TGTGCCACCACAGGGGTGGGCGACACTGAAGCTTTCTTT
TRBJ2-2 TRBV11-1 - - CASSLGTVNTGELFF TGTGCCAGCAGCTTAGGGACAGTAAACACCGGGGAGCTGTTTTTT
TRBJ2-1 TRBV7-2 - TRBD2 CASSLTGTSGYNEQFF TGTGCCAGCAGCTTGACCGGGACTAGCGGTTACAATGAGCAGTTCTTC
TRBJ1-1 TRBV3-1/TRBV3-2 - TRBD1 CASSRRDRGGEAFF TGTGCCAGCAGCCGACGTGACAGGGGCGGCGAAGCTTTCTTT
TRBJ1-1 TRBV10-3 - - CAISESNGGTEAFF TGTGCCATCAGTGAGTCGAACGGTGGCACTGAAGCTTTCTTT